The next 26 T cell receptor beta chains were all read from a single sample in a study of cytomegalovirus exposure and HLA in healthy donors. Use of 60 Vbeta and 13 Jbeta primers characterized the PCR. Libraries were prepared by immunoSEQ multiplex PCR; TCRdb keeps only in-frame clonotypes and omits some of them. The sample shows about 110,000 clones, less than 80% of them seen only once. The specimen was PBMCs. Receptors originate from a man aged 30-40 years in good health and CMV-seropositive.

A word on this clone: Other DNA sequences within the sample encode an identical CDR3. The chain carries TRBV7-9 and TRBJ2-1; 10 nucleotides line up with TRBD2. Germline V lookup: CDR1 SEHNR, CDR2 FQNEAQ (reference sequence). CDR3 size: 16 residues. J gave up 2 bases and V 3 bases, and 4 bases lay outside the gene matches. In DNA form, the CDR3 reads TGTGCCAGCAGCTTGGCACTAGCGGGGACCTACAATGAGCAGTTCTTC. Translating it yields CASSLALAGTYNEQFF.

The gene calls are TRBV19 and TRBJ1-2; D is unclear. V was pared by 6 bases and J by 7 bases, with 27 bases between. CDR3 length: 17 amino acids. Germline V gene lookup returns CDR1 LNHDA and CDR2 SQIVND (reference sequence). Here the CDR3 DNA reads TGTGCCAGTAGAACCCCTCCGGGTTCTGGAAGGTCGGCTGGCTACACCTTC. It codes for CASRTPPGSGRSAGYTF.

The genes are TRBV10-1 and TRBJ2-2; TRBD1 is a possible D gene (6 bases). The CDR3 extends over 15 amino acids. The germline gives CDR1 WNHNN, CDR2 SYGVQD (reference sequence). Trimming removed 3 bases at V and 1 base at J, with 9 bases between. The CDR3 bases are TGCGCCAGCAGTGACTCGACAGGGAACACCGGGGAGCTGTTTTTT. It specifies CASSDSTGNTGELFF.

The chain carries TRBV10-3 and TRBJ1-3, with D tentatively TRBD1 (6 bases). Germline values: CDR1 ENHRY, CDR2 SYGVKD. This CDR3 is built from 14 residues. V gave up 7 bases and J gave up 0 bases, with 10 bases separating them. CDR3 residues: CAITGQPSGNTIYF. CDR3 coding DNA: TGTGCCATCACCGGACAGCCCTCTGGAAACACCATATATTTT.

The rearrangement uses TRBV29-1 and TRBJ2-6; 11 bases map to TRBD1. Germline CDR1 is SQVTM and CDR2 is ANQGSEA. The CDR3 sequence is 15 residues long. The V and J ends lost 3 bases and 2 bases, in that order; junction bases with no gene match: 0. The CDR3: CSVEGQGAGANVLTF. CDR3 DNA: TGCAGCGTTGAGGGACAGGGGGCTGGGGCCAACGTCCTGACTTTC.

This clone was counted a few times. The chain employs TRBV5-4 and TRBJ1-3; TRBD1 matches at 8 bases. Germline V gene lookup returns CDR1 SGHNT and CDR2 YYREEE (reference sequence). The V segment lost 4 bases and the J segment 2 bases; nucleotides outside the gene matches: 5. The CDR3 consists of 15 residues. The CDR3 sequence: CASSPQTGAGNTIYF. In DNA, the CDR3 is TGTGCCAGCAGCCCGCAGACAGGGGCTGGAAACACCATATATTTT.

The V call is TRBV11-2, the J call TRBJ2-7; 11 bases fit TRBD2. The CDR3 runs 13 residues. From germline, CDR1 is SGHAT and CDR2 FQNNGV. Trimming at V came to 8 bases and at J to 4 bases, leaving 4 bases not matched to a gene. CDR3 in amino acids: CASATSGGYEQYF. The CDR3 DNA sequence: TGTGCCAGCGCAACTAGCGGGGGATACGAGCAGTACTTC. Supplemented by reference TRBV11-2 and TRBJ2-7, the full variable domain reads EAGVAQSPRYKIIEKRQSVAFWCNPISGHATLYWYQQILGQGPKLLIQFQNNGVVDDSQLPKDRFSAERLKGVDSTLKIQPAKLEDSAVYLCASATSGGYEQYFGPGTRLTVT.

V is TRBV7-9 and J is TRBJ1-2, with unresolved D. With 5 bases removed from V and 6 bases from J, the gap between germline ends came to 13 bases. The CDR3 is made up of 13 amino acids. Germline lookup yields CDR1 SEHNR and CDR2 FQNEAQ (reference sequence). The CDR3 loop is CASSSTEIDGYTF. CDR3 DNA: TGTGCCAGCAGCAGTACAGAGATTGATGGCTACACCTTC.

This clone has just a few counts. This chain connects TRBV2 to TRBJ1-5, with unresolved D. This CDR3 is built from 12 residues. Germline V gives CDR1 SNHLY, CDR2 FYNNEI. Deletions cut 2 bases from V and 7 bases from J, with 6 bases between. This CDR3 is CASSEREQPQHF. As DNA, the CDR3 is TGTGCCAGCAGTGAAAGGGAGCAGCCCCAGCATTTT. Based on the CDR3 plus reference TRBV2 and TRBJ1-5, the full variable domain is EPEVTQTPSHQVTQMGQEVILRCVPISNHLYFYWYRQILGQKVEFLVSFYNNEISEKSEIFDDQFSVERPDGSNFTLKIRSTKLEDSAMYFCASSEREQPQHFGDGTRLSIL.

The V gene is TRBV11-2, the J gene TRBJ1-2, with unresolved D. V was trimmed by 9 bases and J by 6 bases, leaving 17 bases between them. CDR1 is SGHAT, CDR2 FQNNGV, per germline. The CDR3 is 13 residues long. The CDR3 loop reads CASSPWARDGYTF. As DNA, the CDR3 is TGTGCCAGTAGCCCCTGGGCGCGCGATGGCTACACCTTC.

The chain uses TRBV2 and TRBJ2-1; D is ambiguous. V was cut by 5 bases and J by 10 bases, with 15 bases left in between. CDR3 length: 13 amino acids. The germline gives CDR1 SNHLY, CDR2 FYNNEI. The CDR3 spells CASSILVLSEQFF. The CDR3 nucleotides read TGTGCCAGCAGTATCCTAGTCCTGAGCGAGCAGTTCTTC.

The chain couples TRBV5-1 to TRBJ1-1; D perhaps matches TRBD1 (6 bases). In germline, CDR1 is SGHRS, CDR2 YFSETQ. The CDR3 length is 15 residues. V was shortened by 4 bases and J by 3 bases, with 16 bases between the two germline ends. CDR3 bases: TGCGCCAGCAGCCCGAGAACAGGGAAGTACACTGAAGCTTTCTTT. Its protein is CASSPRTGKYTEAFF.

CDR3 sequence (DNA): TGTGCCAGCTCATCCCGGGACAATCTCTACGAGCAGTACTTC. Residues: CASSSRDNLYEQYF. The gene calls are TRBV18 and TRBJ2-7, with a possible D match to TRBD1 (6 bases). Germline V gene sequence: CDR1 KGHSH, CDR2 LQKENI. The CDR3 spans 14 residues. V lost 5 bases and J lost 3, with 14 bases in between.

The chain carries TRBV4-1 and TRBJ1-2, with 10 nucleotides matching TRBD1. The CDR3 covers 19 residues. Trimming took 1 base from V and 4 from J; bases not matched to a gene: 15. CDR1 and CDR2 (germline): MGHRA, YSYEKL. CDR3 loop: CASSQVDTRTGGLSYGYTF. CDR3 in DNA: TGCGCCAGCAGCCAAGTAGATACCCGGACAGGGGGACTGAGCTATGGCTACACCTTC.

This clone has just a few counts. The rearrangement uses TRBV5-4 and TRBJ2-5; TRBD2 agrees at 8 bases. CDR1 SGHNT and CDR2 YYREEE come from the germline V gene (reference sequence). Unmatched junction bases numbered 5, after V lost 2 bases and J lost 2 bases. CDR3 length: 15 residues. CDR3 coding DNA: TGTGCCAGCAGCTTCGGGGGGGGGCTTCAAGAGACCCAGTACTTC. It specifies CASSFGGGLQETQYF.

The chain carries TRBV11-2 and TRBJ1-1, with 9 bases that match TRBD1. V lost 1 base and J lost 7; bases outside the gene matches: 13. Germline assignment: CDR1 SGHAT and CDR2 FQNNGV. CDR3 length: 17 residues. CDR3 in amino acids: CASSLALTGGFGGEAFF. CDR3 nucleotides: TGTGCCAGCAGCTTAGCTTTGACAGGGGGATTCGGGGGTGAAGCTTTCTTT.

This chain uses TRBV4-1 with TRBJ1-4, with D tentatively TRBD1 (6 bases). The germline CDR1 and CDR2 sequences are MGHRA and YSYEKL. The CDR3 spans 15 residues. Between the trimmed V and J ends, which lost 4 bases and 0 bases, there was a span of 9 bases. The CDR3 DNA is TGCGCCAGCAGCCGCCCAGGGGCAACTAATGAAAAACTGTTTTTT. Its protein is CASSRPGATNEKLFF.

A note on this clone: A junction boundary mismatches the germline segment, possibly from a read error. The sample contains more than one DNA sequence encoding this CDR3. The rearrangement joins TRBV9 to TRBJ2-3, with D hard to call. Germline CDR1 SGDLS, CDR2 YYNGEE. The CDR3 consists of 13 residues. CDR3 sequence reads: CASSPKSTDTQYF. In nucleotides, the CDR3 is TGTGCTAGCAGCCCTAAGAGCACAGATACGCAGTATTTT.

V is TRBV6-6 and J is TRBJ2-7; TRBD1 matches at 11 bases. The V segment lost 2 bases and the J segment 4 bases; nucleotides outside the gene matches: 7. Germline values: CDR1 MNHNY, CDR2 SVGAGI (reference sequence). This CDR3 contains 16 residues. The CDR3 spells CASSYRTGGASYEQYF. The DNA of the CDR3 is TGTGCCAGCAGTTACCGGACAGGGGGCGCTTCATACGAGCAGTACTTC.

The chain couples TRBV11-2 to TRBJ2-1, with TRBD2 identical over 9 bases. The trim removed 6 bases at V and 1 base at J, leaving 7 bases unmatched. The germline CDR1 and CDR2 sequences are SGHAT and FQNNGV. The CDR3 extends over 16 amino acids. The CDR3 bases are TGTGCCAGCAGAAAGGGACTAGCTTCGTCCTACAATGAGCAGTTCTTC. It specifies CASRKGLASSYNEQFF.

The V and J genes are TRBV18 and TRBJ2-7; D remains ambiguous. Germline V gene lookup returns CDR1 KGHSH and CDR2 LQKENI. The CDR3 extends over 13 amino acids. V was clipped by 3 bases and J by 0 bases, with 6 bases between them. The CDR3 bases are TGTGCCAGCTCACCGAAGAGCTCCTACGAGCAGTACTTC. It codes for CASSPKSSYEQYF.

This clone appeared a few times. V is TRBV7-9 and J is TRBJ1-1, with D perhaps matching TRBD1 (5 bases). The CDR3 covers 16 residues. CDR1 is SEHNR, CDR2 FQNEAQ, per germline (reference sequence). V was pared by 6 bases and J by 3 bases, with 20 bases between. The CDR3 region is CASRPRAPGSHTEAFF. The CDR3 DNA reads TGTGCCAGCAGGCCTAGGGCGCCAGGGTCCCACACTGAAGCTTTCTTT.

V and J are TRBV18 and TRBJ2-5; 8 bases align to TRBD1. The CDR3 contains 15 residues. Germline values: CDR1 KGHSH, CDR2 LQKENI. Losses at the gene ends were 6 bases for V and 1 base for J; bases not matched to a gene: 7. The CDR3 DNA reads TGTGCCAGCTCGCGAAGTACAGGGGGCCAAGAGACCCAGTACTTC. Protein: CASSRSTGGQETQYF. The variable domain in full, completed from reference TRBV18 and TRBJ2-5, reads NAGVMQNPRHLVRRRGQEARLRCSPMKGHSHVYWYRQLPEEGLKFMVYLQKENIIDESGMPKERFSAEFPKEGPSILRIQQVVRGDSAAYFCASSRSTGGQETQYFGPGTRLLVL.

The sample holds a few counts of this clone. The chain joins TRBV6-5 to TRBJ1-2, with no clear D. The CDR3 is made up of 13 amino acids. The germline V and J ends were trimmed by 4 bases and 2 bases, with 8 bases remaining between them. CDR1 and CDR2 (germline): MNHEY, SVGAGI. The CDR3, as DNA: TGTGCCAGCAGTTCATCCAGGAACTATGGCTACACCTTC. Translated, it gives CASSSSRNYGYTF.

For the CDR3, the DNA is TGTGCCAGCAGTTCAGGGGGCTCCTACAATGAGCAGTTCTTC. Its translation: CASSSGGSYNEQFF. The V call is TRBV27, the J call TRBJ2-1; 7 bases match TRBD1. CDR3 length: 14 residues. The trim removed 4 bases at V and 0 bases at J, leaving 0 bases unmatched. Germline CDR1 reads MNHEY; CDR2 reads SMNVEV (reference sequence).

The chain has TRBV7-9 and TRBJ2-1, with 8 bases identical to TRBD2. There are 16 residues in the CDR3. J lost 10 bases, V lost 1 base, and 12 bases had no gene match. The V gene's germline CDR1 is SEHNR and CDR2 FQNEAQ (reference sequence). The CDR3 nucleotides are TGTGCCAGCAGCTTAGTTTCGGGGGGGGTTTCCTACGAGCAGTTCTTC. It yields the protein CASSLVSGGVSYEQFF.